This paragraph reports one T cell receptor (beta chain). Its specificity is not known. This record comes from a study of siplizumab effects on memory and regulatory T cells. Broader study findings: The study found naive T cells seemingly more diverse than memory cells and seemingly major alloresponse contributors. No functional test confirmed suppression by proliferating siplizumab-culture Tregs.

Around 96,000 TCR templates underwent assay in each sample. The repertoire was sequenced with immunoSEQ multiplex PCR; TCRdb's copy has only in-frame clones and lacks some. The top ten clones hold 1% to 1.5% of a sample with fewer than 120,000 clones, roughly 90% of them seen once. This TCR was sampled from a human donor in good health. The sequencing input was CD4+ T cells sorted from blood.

The CDR3 sequence is CASTPGLAGGLDTQYF. In DNA form, the CDR3 reads TGTGCCAGCACCCCGGGACTAGCGGGGGGACTAGATACGCAGTATTTT. This chain links TRBV2 with TRBJ2-3; 15 bases match TRBD2. V shed 7 bases, J shed 5 bases, and the junction held 7 bases outside the gene matches. The germline gives CDR1 SNHLY, CDR2 FYNNEI. The CDR3 length is 16 residues.